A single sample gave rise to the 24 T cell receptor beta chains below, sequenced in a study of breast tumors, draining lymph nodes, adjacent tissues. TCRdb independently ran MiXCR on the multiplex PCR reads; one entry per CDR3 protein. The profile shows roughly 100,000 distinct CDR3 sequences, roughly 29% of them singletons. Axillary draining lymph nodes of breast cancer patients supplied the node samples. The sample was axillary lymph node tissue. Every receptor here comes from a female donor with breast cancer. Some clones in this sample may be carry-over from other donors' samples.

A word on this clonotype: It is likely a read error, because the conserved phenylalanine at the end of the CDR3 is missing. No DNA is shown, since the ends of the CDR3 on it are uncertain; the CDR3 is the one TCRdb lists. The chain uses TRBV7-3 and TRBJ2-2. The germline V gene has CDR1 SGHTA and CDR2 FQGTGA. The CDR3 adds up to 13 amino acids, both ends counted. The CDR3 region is CASSPGNTGELSP.

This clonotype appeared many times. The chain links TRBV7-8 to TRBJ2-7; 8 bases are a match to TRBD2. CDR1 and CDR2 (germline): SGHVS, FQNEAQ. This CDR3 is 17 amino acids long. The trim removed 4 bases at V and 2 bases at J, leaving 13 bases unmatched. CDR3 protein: CASSSTRGAIPTYEQYF. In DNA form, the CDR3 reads TGTGCCAGCAGCTCCACGCGGGGGGCCATTCCCACCTACGAGCAGTACTTC. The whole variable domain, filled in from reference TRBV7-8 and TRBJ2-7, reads GAGVSQSPRYKVAKRGQDVALRCDPISGHVSLFWYQQALGQGPEFLTYFQNEAQLDKSGLPSDRFFAERPEGSVSTLKIQRTQQEDSAVYLCASSSTRGAIPTYEQYFGPGTRLTVT.

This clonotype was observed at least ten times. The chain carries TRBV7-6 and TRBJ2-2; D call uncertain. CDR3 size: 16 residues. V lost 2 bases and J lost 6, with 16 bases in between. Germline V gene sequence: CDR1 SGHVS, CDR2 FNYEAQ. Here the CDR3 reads CASSLLSPPTAGELFF. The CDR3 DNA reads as TGTGCCAGCAGCTTATTGAGCCCCCCCACCGCCGGGGAGCTGTTTTTT.

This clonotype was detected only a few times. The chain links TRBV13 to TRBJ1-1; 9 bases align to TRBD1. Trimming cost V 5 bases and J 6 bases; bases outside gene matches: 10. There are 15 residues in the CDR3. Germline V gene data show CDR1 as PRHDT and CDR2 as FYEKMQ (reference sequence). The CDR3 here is CASSRTGAERAEAFF. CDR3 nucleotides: TGTGCCAGCAGCCGGACAGGGGCGGAGAGGGCTGAAGCTTTCTTT.

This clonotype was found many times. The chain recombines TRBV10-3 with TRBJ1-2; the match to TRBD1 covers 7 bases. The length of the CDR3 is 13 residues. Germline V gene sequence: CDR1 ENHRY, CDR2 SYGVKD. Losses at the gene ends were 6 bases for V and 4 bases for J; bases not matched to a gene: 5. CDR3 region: CAIRGDSIYGYTF. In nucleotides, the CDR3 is TGTGCCATCAGGGGGGACAGCATCTATGGCTACACCTTC.

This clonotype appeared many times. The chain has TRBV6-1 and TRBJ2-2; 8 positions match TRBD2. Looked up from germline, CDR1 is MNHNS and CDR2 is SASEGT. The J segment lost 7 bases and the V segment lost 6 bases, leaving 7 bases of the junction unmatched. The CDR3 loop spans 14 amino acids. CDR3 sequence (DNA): TGTGCCAGCAGCCGCGGGGGGTCCGTCGGGGAGCTGTTTTTT. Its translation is CASSRGGSVGELFF.

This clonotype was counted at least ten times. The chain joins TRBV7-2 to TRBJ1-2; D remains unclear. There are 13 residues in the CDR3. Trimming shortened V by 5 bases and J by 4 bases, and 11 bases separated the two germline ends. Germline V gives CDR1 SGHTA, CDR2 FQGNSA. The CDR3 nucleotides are TGTGCCAGCAGCCGAACACAAGTCTATGGCTACACCTTC. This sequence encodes CASSRTQVYGYTF.

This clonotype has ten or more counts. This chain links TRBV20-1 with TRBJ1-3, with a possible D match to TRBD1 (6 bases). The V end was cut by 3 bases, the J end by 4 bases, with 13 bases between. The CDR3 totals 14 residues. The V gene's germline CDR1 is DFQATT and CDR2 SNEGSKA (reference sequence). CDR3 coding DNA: TGCAGTGCTAGCAGGGGAAGTTCCGGAAACACCATATATTTT. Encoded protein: CSASRGSSGNTIYF.

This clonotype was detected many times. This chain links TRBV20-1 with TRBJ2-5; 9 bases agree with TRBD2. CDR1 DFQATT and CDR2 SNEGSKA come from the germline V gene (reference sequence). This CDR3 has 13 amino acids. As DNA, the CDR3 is TGCAGCACAAAGGCTAGCGGGGCAGAGACCCAGTACTTC. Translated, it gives CSTKASGAETQYF.

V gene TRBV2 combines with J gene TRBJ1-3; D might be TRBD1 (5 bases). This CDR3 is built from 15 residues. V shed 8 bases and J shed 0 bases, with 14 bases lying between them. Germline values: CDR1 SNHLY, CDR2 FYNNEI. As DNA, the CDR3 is TGTGCCAGCTCGTCCCCCGGGGGCTCTGGAAACACCATATATTTT. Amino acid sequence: CASSSPGGSGNTIYF.

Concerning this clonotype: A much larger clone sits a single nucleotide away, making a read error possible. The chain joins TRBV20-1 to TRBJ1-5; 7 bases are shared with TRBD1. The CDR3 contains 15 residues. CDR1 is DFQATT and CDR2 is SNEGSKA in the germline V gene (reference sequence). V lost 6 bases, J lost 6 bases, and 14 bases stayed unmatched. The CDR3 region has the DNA TGCAGTGCCCCCAGGGGGGGAGTTGCGACTCAGCCCCAGCATTTT. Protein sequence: CSAPRGGVATQPQHF.

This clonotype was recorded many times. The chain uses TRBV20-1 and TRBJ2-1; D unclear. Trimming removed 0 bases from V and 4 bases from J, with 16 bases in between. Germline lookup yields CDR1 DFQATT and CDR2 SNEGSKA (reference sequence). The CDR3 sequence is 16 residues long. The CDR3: CSARDSTSADYNEQFF. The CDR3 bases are TGCAGTGCTAGAGATAGCACGAGCGCGGATTACAATGAGCAGTTCTTC.

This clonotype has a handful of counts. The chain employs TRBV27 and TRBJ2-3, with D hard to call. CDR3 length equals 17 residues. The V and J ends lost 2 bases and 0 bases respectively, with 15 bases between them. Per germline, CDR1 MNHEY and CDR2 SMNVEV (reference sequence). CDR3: CASSLDERASSTDTQYF. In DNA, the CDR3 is TGTGCCAGCAGTTTAGATGAGCGAGCTTCTAGCACAGATACGCAGTATTTT.

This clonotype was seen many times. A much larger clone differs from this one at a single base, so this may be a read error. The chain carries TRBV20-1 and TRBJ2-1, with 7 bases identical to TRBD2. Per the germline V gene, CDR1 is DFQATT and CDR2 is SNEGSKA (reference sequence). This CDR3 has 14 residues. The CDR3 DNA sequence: TGCAGTGCTAAACGGGAGGCAACCTACACTGAGCAGTTCTTC. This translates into CSAKREATYTEQFF.

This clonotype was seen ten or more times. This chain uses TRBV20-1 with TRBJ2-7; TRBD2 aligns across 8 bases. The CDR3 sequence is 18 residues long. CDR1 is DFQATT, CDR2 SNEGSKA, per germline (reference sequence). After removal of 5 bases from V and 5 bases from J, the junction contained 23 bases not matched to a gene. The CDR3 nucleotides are TGCAGTGCTGAACCCCTGGCGGGGGGCACCCATCCCGTCGACGAGCAGTACTTC. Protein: CSAEPLAGGTHPVDEQYF.

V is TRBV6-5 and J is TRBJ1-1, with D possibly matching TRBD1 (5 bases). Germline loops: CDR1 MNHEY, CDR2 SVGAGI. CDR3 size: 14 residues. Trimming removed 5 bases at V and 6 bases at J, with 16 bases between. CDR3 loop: CASSVGSWGSEAFF. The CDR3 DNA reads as TGTGCCAGCAGTGTCGGGAGCTGGGGCTCTGAAGCTTTCTTT.

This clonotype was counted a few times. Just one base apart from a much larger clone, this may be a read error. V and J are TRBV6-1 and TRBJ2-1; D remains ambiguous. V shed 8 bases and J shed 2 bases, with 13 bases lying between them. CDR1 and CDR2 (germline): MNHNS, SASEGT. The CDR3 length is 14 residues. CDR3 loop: CASLPARTYNEQFF. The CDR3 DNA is TGTGCCAGCCTGCCGGCTAGGACCTACAATGAGCAGTTCTTC.

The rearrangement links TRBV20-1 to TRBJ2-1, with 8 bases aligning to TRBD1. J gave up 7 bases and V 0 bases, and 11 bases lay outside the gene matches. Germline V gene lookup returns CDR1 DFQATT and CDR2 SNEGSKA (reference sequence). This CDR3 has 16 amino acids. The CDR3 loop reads CSARDTGQGVLNEQFF. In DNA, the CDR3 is TGCAGTGCTAGAGATACAGGACAGGGAGTGTTAAATGAGCAGTTCTTC.

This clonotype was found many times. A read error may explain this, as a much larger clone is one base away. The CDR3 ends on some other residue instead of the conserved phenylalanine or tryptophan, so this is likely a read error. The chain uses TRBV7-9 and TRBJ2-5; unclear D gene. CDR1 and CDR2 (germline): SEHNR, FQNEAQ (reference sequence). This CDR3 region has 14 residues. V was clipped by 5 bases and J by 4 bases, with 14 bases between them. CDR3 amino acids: CASSLDWGRETQYL. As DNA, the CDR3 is TGTGCCAGCAGCCTAGATTGGGGTCGAGAGACCCAGTACCTC.

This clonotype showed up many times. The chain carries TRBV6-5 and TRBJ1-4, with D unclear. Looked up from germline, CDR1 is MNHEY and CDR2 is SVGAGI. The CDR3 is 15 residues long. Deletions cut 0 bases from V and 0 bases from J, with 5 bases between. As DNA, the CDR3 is TGTGCCAGCAGTTACTCGGTAGCAACTAATGAAAAACTGTTTTTT. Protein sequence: CASSYSVATNEKLFF.

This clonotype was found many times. In DNA, the CDR3 is TGCAGTGCAAGCGTACGTTCCTACGAGCAGTACTTC. This codes for CSASVRSYEQYF. The chain couples TRBV20-1 to TRBJ2-7; D unclear. Trimming cost V 6 bases and J 1 base, with 10 bases left between them. CDR3 length: 12 amino acids. The V gene's germline CDR1 is DFQATT and CDR2 SNEGSKA (reference sequence).

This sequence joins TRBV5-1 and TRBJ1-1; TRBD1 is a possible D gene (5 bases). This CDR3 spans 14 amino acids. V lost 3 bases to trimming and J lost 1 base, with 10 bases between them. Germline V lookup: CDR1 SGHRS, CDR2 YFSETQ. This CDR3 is CASSSGRSNTEAFF. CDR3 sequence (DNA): TGCGCCAGCAGCTCGGGACGGTCGAACACTGAAGCTTTCTTT. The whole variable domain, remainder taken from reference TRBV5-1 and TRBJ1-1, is KAGVTQTPRYLIKTRGQQVTLSCSPISGHRSVSWYQQTPGQGLQFLFEYFSETQRNKGNFPGRFSGRQFSNSRSEMNVSTLELGDSALYLCASSSGRSNTEAFFGQGTRLTVV.

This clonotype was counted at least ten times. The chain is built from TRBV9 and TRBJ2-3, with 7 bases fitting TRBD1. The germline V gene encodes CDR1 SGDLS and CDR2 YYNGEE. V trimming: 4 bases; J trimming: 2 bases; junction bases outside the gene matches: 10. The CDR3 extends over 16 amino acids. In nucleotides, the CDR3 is TGTGCCAGCAGCTCGAGAGGGACAGACTACACAGATACGCAGTATTTT. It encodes CASSSRGTDYTDTQYF. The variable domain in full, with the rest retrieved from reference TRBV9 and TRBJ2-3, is DSGVTQTPKHLITATGQRVTLRCSPRSGDLSVYWYQQSLDQGLQFLIQYYNGEERAKGNILERFSAQQFPDLHSELNLSSLELGDSALYFCASSSRGTDYTDTQYFGPGTRLTVL.

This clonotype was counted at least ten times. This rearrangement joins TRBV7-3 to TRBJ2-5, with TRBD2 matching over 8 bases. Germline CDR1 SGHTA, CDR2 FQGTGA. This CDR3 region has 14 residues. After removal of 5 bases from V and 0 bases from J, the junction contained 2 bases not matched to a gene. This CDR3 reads CASSTTSDQETQYF. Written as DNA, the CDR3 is TGTGCCAGCAGCACGACTAGCGACCAAGAGACCCAGTACTTC.